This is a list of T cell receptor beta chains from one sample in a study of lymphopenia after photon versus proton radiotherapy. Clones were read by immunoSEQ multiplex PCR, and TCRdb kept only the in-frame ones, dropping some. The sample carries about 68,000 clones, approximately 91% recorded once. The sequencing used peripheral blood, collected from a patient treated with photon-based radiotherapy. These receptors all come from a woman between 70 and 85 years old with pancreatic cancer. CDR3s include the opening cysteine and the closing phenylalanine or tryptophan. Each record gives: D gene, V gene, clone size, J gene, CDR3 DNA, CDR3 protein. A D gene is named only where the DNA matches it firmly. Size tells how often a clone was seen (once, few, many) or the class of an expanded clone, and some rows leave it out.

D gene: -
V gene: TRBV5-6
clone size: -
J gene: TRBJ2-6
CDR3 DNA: TGTGCCAGCAGCTCGGACACAGGGGCCAACGTCCTGACTTTC
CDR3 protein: CASSSDTGANVLTF

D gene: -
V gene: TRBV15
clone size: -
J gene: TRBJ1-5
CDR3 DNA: TGTGCCACCAGCAGAGCCGGTCCCCTTAGCAATCAGCCCCAGCATTTT
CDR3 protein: CATSRAGPLSNQPQHF

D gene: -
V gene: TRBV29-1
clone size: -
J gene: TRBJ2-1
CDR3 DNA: TGCAGCGTGGGGAGTTACAATGAGCAGTTCTTC
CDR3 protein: CSVGSYNEQFF

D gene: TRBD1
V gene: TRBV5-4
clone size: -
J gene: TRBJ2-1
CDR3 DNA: TGTGCCAGCAGCCTGACAGGGGGGTATGAGCAGTTCTTC
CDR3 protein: CASSLTGGYEQFF

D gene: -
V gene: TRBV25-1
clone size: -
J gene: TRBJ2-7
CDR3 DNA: TGTGCCAGCAGTTGGGGGGAAGAGCAGTACTTC
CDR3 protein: CASSWGEEQYF

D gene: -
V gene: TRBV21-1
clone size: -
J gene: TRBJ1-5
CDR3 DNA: TGTGCCAGCAGCTTAACTGGGGACCTCTCGAGGAGTGATCAGCCCCAGCATTTT
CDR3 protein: CASSLTGDLSRSDQPQHF

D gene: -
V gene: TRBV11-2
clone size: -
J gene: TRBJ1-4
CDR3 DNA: TGTGCCAGCAGCTTGTGGGGCGGTCGGGGCGAAAAACTGTTTTTT
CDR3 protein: CASSLWGGRGEKLFF

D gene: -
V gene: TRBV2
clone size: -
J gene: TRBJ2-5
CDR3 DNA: TGTGCCAGCAGTGAATCAGGATCCCCTCGGGAGACCCAGTACTTC
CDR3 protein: CASSESGSPRETQYF

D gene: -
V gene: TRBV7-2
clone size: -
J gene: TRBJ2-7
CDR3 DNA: TGTGCCAGCAGCTTCTTCCGTCAGGCCTACGAGCAGTACTTC
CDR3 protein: CASSFFRQAYEQYF

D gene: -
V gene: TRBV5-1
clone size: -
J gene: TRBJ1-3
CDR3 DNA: TGCGCCAGCAGCTTGGTACAGGGAGTAGCTGGAAACACCATATATTTT
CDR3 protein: CASSLVQGVAGNTIYF

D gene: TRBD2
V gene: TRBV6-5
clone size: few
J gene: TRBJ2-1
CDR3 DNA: TGTGCCAGCAGCGACGGACTAGCGGGAGGGTTTGAGCAGTTCTTC
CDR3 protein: CASSDGLAGGFEQFF

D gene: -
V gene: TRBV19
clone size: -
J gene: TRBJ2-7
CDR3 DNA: TGTGCCAGTAGTAGAGGGTCGGACGGAGCCTACGAGCAGTACTTC
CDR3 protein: CASSRGSDGAYEQYF

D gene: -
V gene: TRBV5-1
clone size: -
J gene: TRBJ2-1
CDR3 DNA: TGCGCCAGCAGCCCCCTAGGGGATGAGCAGTTCTTC
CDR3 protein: CASSPLGDEQFF

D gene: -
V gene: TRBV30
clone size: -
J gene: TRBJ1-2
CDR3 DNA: TGTGCCTGGAGTGTCAGGGGTGGCTACACCTTC
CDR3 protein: CAWSVRGGYTF

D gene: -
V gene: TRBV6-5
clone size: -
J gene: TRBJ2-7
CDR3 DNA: TGTGCCAGCAGCTCCCGGAGACAGACCTACGAGCAGTACTTC
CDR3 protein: CASSSRRQTYEQYF

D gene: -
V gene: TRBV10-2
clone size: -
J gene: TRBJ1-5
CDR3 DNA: TGCGCCAGCAAGGCTTCGGCCGGGACTAATAGCAATCAGCCCCAGCATTTT
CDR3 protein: CASKASAGTNSNQPQHF

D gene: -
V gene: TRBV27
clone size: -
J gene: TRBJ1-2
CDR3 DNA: TGTGCCAGCAGTTTTAAGGCAGGGCTAGACTATGGCTACACCTTC
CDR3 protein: CASSFKAGLDYGYTF